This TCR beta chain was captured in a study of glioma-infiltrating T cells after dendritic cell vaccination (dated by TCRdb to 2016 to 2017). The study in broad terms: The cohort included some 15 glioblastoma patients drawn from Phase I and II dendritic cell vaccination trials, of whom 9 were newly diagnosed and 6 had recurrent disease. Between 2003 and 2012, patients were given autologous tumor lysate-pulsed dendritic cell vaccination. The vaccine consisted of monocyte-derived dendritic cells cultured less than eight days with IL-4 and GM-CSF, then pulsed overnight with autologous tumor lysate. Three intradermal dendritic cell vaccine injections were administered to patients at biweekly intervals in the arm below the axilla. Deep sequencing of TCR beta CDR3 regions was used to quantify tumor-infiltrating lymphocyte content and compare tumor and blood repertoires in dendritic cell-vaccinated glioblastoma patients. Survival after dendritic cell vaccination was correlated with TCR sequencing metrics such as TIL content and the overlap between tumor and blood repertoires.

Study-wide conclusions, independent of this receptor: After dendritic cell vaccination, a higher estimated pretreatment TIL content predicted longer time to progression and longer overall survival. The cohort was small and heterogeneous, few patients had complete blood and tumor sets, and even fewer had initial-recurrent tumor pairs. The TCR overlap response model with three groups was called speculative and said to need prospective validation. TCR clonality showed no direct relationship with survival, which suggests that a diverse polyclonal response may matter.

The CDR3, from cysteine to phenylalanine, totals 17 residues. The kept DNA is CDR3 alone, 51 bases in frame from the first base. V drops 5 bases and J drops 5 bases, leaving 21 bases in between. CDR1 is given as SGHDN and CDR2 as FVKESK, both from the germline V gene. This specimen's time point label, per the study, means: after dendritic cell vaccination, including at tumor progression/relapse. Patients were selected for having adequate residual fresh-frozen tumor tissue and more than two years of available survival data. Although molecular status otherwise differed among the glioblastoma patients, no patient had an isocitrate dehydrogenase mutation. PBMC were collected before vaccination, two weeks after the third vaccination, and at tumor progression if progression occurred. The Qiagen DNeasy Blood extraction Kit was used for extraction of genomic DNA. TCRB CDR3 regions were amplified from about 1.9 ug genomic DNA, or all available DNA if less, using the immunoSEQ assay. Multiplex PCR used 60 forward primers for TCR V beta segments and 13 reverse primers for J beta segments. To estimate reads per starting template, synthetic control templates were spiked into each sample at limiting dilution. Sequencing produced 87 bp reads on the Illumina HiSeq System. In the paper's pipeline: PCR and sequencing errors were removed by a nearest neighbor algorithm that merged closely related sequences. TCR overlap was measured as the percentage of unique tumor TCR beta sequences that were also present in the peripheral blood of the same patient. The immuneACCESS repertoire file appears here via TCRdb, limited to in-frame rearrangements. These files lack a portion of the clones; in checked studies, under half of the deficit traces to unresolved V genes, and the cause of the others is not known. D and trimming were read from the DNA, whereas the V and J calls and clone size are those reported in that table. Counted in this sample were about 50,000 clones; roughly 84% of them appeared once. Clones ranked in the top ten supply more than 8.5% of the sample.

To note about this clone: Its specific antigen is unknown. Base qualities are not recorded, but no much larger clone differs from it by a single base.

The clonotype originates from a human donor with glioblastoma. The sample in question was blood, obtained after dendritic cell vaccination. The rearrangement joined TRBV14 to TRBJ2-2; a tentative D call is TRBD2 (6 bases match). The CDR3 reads CASSNGPGLWQTGELFF. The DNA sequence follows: TGTGCCAGCAGCAACGGTCCGGGACTTTGGCAGACCGGGGAGCTGTTTTTT.